This TCR beta chain was sequenced in a study of early T cells in non-severe SARS-CoV-2 infection. V lost 2 bases and J 8 bases, leaving 18 bases between the germline ends. CDR3 length equals 15 residues. From germline, CDR1 is SGHVS and CDR2 FQNEAQ. Only a few counts were recorded for this clonotype. TCRdb called the 5' RACE reads again in MiXCR, with one record for every CDR3 protein. This sample has approximately 71,000 distinct CDR3 sequences, with roughly 12% found just once. The sample comprised whole blood. The chain joins TRBV7-8 to TRBJ1-2; no clear D gene. This receptor was obtained from an adult who was a healthcare worker with PCR-confirmed SARS-CoV-2 infection or an uninfected control (not recorded which). CDR3 residues: CASSLFDGEREGYTF. The CDR3, as DNA: TGTGCCAGCAGCTTATTCGATGGAGAGAGGGAAGGCTACACCTTC.